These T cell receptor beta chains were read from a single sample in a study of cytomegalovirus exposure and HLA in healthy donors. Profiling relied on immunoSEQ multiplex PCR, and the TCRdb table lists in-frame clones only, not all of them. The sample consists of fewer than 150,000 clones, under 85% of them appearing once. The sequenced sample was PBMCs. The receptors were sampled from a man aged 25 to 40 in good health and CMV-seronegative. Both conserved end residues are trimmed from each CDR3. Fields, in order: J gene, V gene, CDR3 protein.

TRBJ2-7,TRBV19,ASRNPGSSTYEQY
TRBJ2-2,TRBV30,AWRQAANTGELF
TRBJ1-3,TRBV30,AWYPGPARSGNTIY
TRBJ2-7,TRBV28,ASSFRALRGYEQY
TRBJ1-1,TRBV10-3,AASKGGNTEAF
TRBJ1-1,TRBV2,ASSVPGQGSTEAF
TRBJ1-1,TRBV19,ASRTPNTEAF
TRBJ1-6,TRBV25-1,ASSESRSPLH
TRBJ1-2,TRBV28,ASSFEGEGGGYT
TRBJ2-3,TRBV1,TSSQGARCGRALCTDTQY
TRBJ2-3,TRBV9,ASSVRTSGHMDTQY
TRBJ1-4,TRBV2,ASNRDSNEKLF
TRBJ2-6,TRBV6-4,ASSPGQISGANVLT
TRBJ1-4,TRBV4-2,ASSQDRGQGEKLF
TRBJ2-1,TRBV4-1,ASSQAIGQGVNEQF
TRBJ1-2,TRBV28,AWQGQNYGYT
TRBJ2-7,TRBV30,AWSVSRDIHEQY
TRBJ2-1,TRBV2,ASSDRSGRGGVEQF
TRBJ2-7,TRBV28,ASSFGEPTYEQY
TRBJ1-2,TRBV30,AWRAGGGTGGYT
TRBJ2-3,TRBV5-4,ASSLTGSTDTQY
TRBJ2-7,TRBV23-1,ASSLTGLFSSYEQY
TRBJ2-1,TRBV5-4,ASSPGLARNEQF
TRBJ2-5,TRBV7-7,ASSLEASGGSQETQY
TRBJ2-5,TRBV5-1,ASSTTGLAGLETQY
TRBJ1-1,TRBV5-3,ARSGTGTDAENTEAF
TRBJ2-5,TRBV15,ATSRDLREPETQY
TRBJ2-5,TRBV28,ASSPLSGLAQETQY
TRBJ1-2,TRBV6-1,ASSLGQGAPGYT
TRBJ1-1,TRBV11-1,ASSAREMNTEAF